This T cell receptor beta chain was sequenced for a study of read filtering for tumor transcriptome and immune sequencing. Study-wide background: The cohort had some 16 men and roughly 13 women aged roughly 47 to 85, mean approximately 66 years. IR-seq gave about 3.5 to 10.27 million TCR reads per sample; RNA-seq gave about 80 to 1,300. Whole-study findings and limits: IR-seq and RNA-seq agreed better without single-read clonotypes.

Molecular barcoded adaptors covering alpha/delta and beta/gamma chains were used on 400 to 450 ng RNA. TCRdb used MiXCR to reprocess the reads, holding one entry per CDR3 protein. The table lists roughly 49,000 distinct CDR3 sequences, around 20% of them singletons. This clonotype showed up many times. Its antigen is not known. V shed 4 bases and J 6 bases; nucleotides not matched to a gene: 1. This CDR3 spans 14 amino acids. Germline lookup yields CDR1 SEHNR and CDR2 FQNEAQ (reference sequence). The sequence derives from a donor aged 40 or older with multiple myeloma. The sample was a population of CD138-negative cells sorted from bone marrow. V and J are TRBV7-9 and TRBJ2-1, with 12 bases matching TRBD2. The CDR3 region has the DNA TGTGCCAGCAGCTCGACTAGCGGGAGCAATGAGCAGTTCTTC. Translated, it gives CASSSTSGSNEQFF.